These T cell receptor beta chains were read from a single sample in a study of control samples from healthy donors and cancer patients. The assay was immunoSEQ multiplex PCR, and TCRdb's table has in-frame clones only and misses some. The repertoire holds approximately 190,000 clones, with approximately 90% as singletons. The sequenced sample consisted of blood. The source is a man aged 30-40 years in good health. CDR3s include the opening cysteine and the closing phenylalanine or tryptophan. A D gene is named only where the DNA matches it firmly.

TRBV6-5	-	14	CASSFLGVSNEQFF
TRBV3-1/TRBV3-2	TRBD1	15	CASSHRQGSTDTQYF
TRBV5-1	TRBD2	16	CASSLLAGANTGELFF
TRBV19	-	13	CASSLPGDQPQHF
TRBV11-2	TRBD1	16	CASSLGTGGIKNIQYF
TRBV6-5	TRBD1	15	CASTLSWTGGGEQYF
TRBV25-1	-	13	CASRTSFYNEQFF
TRBV12-3/TRBV12-4	-	13	CASNFLGDSEAFF
TRBV2	-	12	CASEGDTRPAFF
TRBV19	TRBD1	13	CASTGQGSYGYTF
TRBV6-5	-	13	CASKTAPNQPQHF
TRBV19	-	15	CASSIGGVRNTEAFF
TRBV10-2	-	13	CASSGAGGQPQHF
TRBV5-1	TRBD1	15	CASSLEGQGFNEQFF
TRBV5-8	-	15	CASSLFRGAHTEAFF
TRBV12-3/TRBV12-4	-	13	CASSLMRNTEAFF
TRBV5-1	-	14	CASSWQGSSYEQYF
TRBV12-3/TRBV12-4	-	12	CASSLNVNGYTF
TRBV27	-	16	CASSLAGPYSNQPQHF
TRBV7-3	TRBD1	13	CASAGTGAGEQYF
TRBV7-2	-	13	CASSSSLYNEQFF
TRBV5-1	-	13	CASSLRVDNEQFF
TRBV6-5	-	14	CATSSGSGKTEAFF
TRBV29-1	-	11	CSVDWNYEQYF
TRBV2	TRBD1	16	CASSPGTGGFGNTIYF
TRBV5-1	TRBD2	16	CASSLGDYSSTDTQYF
TRBV7-9	-	17	CASSQDRGGTSRETQYF
TRBV30	TRBD1	13	CAWSRGQGGGYTF
TRBV19	-	14	CASSITGSNTEAFF
TRBV27	-	14	CASSLSWERDEQYF
TRBV10-3	TRBD1	15	CAISDTGGWTDTQYF
TRBV20-1	-	11	CSARLSTLAFF
TRBV6-1	-	16	CASSVRHELTGNTIYF
TRBV5-5	-	12	CASSLTGTEQYF
TRBV7-8	TRBD2	15	CASYGLAGATDTQYF
TRBV6-5	TRBD2	14	CASRRTSQSGTQYF
TRBV7-9	-	11	CASSRPGELFF
TRBV10-3	TRBD1	18	CAISERGTGGASSDGYTF
TRBV3-1/TRBV3-2	TRBD1	16	CASSQGPGQGTYEQYF
TRBV11-2	-	12	CASSRLNYGYTF
TRBV5-1	TRBD2	17	CASSPSRGGPSYNEQFF
TRBV6-5	-	13	CASKRGRDEKLFF
TRBV30	-	14	CAWSRHYKTYEQYF
TRBV20-1	-	11	CSAGRDTEAFF